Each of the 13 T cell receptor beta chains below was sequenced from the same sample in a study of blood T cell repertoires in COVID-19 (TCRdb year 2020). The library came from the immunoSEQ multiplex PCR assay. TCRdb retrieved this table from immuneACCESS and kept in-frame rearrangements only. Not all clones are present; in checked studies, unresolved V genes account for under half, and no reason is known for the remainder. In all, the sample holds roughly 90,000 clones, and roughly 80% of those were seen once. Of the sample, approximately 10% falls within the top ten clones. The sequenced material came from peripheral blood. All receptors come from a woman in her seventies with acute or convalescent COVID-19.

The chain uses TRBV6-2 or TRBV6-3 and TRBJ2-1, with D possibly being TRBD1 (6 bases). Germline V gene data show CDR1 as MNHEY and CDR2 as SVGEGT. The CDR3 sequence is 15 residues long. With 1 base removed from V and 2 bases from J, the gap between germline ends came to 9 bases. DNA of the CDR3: TGTGCCAGCAGTTACTTGAGGGGGACCTACAATGAGCAGTTCTTC. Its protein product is CASSYLRGTYNEQFF.

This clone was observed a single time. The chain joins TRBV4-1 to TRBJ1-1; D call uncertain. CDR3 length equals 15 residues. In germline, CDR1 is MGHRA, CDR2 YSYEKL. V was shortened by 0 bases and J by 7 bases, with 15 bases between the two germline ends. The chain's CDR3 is CASSQDPRAYREAFF. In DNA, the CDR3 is TGCGCCAGCAGCCAAGATCCGCGCGCCTACCGTGAAGCTTTCTTT.

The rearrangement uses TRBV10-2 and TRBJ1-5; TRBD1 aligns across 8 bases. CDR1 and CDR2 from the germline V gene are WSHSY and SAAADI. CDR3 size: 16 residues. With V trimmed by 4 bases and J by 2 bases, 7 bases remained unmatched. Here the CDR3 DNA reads TGCGCCAGCAGTGTTAGAGGACAGGGAGGCAATCAGCCCCAGCATTTT. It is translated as CASSVRGQGGNQPQHF.

CDR3 loop: CASSQEVSSYNEQFF. The DNA of the CDR3 is TGTGCCAGCAGCCAAGAGGTGAGCTCCTACAATGAGCAGTTCTTC. The chain has TRBV3-1 (or the pseudogene TRBV3-2) and TRBJ2-1; D unclear. Deletions cut 0 bases from V and 0 bases from J, with 6 bases between. The CDR3 sequence is 15 residues long. The germline V gene has CDR1 LGHDT and CDR2 YNNKEL (reference sequence).

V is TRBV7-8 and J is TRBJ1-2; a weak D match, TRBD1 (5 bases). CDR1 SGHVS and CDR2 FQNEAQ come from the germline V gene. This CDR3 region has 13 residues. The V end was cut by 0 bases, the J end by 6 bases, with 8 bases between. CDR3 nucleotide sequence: TGTGCCAGCAGCTTAGCGCTAGGGGATGGCTACACCTTC. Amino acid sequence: CASSLALGDGYTF. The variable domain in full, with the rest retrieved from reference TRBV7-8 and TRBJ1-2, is GAGVSQSPRYKVAKRGQDVALRCDPISGHVSLFWYQQALGQGPEFLTYFQNEAQLDKSGLPSDRFFAERPEGSVSTLKIQRTQQEDSAVYLCASSLALGDGYTFGSGTRLTVV.

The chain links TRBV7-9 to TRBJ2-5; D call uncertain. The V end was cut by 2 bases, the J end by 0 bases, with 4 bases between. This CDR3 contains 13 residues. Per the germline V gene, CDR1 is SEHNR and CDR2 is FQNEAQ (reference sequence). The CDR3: CASSLPYQETQYF. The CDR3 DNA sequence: TGTGCCAGCAGCTTACCGTACCAAGAGACCCAGTACTTC.

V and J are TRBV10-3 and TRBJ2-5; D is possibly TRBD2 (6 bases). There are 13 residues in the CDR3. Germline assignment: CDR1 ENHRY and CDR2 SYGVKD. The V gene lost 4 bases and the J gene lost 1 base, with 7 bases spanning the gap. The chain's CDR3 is CAISGGVQETQYF. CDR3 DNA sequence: TGTGCCATCAGTGGGGGGGTCCAAGAGACCCAGTACTTC.

The CDR3 reads CSVVDRANTEAFF. The CDR3 bases are TGCAGCGTTGTGGACAGGGCGAACACTGAAGCTTTCTTT. This chain joins TRBV29-1 and TRBJ1-1, with 8 bases identical to TRBD1. The CDR3 contains 13 residues. CDR1 is SQVTM and CDR2 is ANQGSEA in the germline V gene. V lost 4 bases to trimming and J lost 1 base; unmatched junction nucleotides: 2.

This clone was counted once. The CDR3 reads CASRTTGLYEQYF. CDR3 bases: TGTGCCAGCAGGACGACAGGGCTTTACGAGCAGTACTTC. The chain combines TRBV6-5 with TRBJ2-7; TRBD1 aligns across 7 bases. Germline-derived CDR1 and CDR2 are MNHEY and SVGAGI. With 6 bases clipped from V and 4 bases from J, the junction kept 6 bases outside the gene matches. The CDR3 has 13 residues.

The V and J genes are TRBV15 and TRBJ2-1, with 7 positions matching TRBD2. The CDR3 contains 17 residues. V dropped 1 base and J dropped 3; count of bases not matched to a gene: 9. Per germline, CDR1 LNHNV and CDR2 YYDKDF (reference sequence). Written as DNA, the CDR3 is TGTGCCACCAGCAGAGTTCGGAGACTAGCAGGCTACAATGAGCAGTTCTTC. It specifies CATSRVRRLAGYNEQFF.

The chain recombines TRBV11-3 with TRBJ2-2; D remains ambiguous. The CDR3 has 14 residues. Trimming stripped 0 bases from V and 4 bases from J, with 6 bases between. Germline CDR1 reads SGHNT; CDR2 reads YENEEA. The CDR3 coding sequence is TGTGCCAGCAGCTTAGAGACAACCACCGGGGAGCTGTTTTTT. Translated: CASSLETTTGELFF. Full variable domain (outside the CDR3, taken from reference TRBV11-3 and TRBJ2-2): EAGVVQSPRYKIIEKKQPVAFWCNPISGHNTLYWYLQNLGQGPELLIRYENEEAVDDSQLPKDRFSAERLKGVDSTLKIQPAELGDSAVYLCASSLETTTGELFFGEGSRLTVL.

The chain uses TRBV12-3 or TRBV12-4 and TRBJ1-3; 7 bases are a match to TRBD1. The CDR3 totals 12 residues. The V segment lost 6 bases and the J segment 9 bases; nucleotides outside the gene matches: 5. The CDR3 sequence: CASSQDRSTIYF. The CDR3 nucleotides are TGTGCCAGCAGCCAGGACAGGAGCACCATATATTTT.

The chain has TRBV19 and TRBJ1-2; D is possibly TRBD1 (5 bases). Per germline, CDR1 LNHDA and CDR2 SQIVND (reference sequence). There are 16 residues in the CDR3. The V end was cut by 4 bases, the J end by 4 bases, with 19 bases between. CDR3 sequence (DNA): TGTGCCAGTAGTACCCCCGGGAGGGGCCTTAGCTATGGCTACACCTTC. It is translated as CASSTPGRGLSYGYTF.